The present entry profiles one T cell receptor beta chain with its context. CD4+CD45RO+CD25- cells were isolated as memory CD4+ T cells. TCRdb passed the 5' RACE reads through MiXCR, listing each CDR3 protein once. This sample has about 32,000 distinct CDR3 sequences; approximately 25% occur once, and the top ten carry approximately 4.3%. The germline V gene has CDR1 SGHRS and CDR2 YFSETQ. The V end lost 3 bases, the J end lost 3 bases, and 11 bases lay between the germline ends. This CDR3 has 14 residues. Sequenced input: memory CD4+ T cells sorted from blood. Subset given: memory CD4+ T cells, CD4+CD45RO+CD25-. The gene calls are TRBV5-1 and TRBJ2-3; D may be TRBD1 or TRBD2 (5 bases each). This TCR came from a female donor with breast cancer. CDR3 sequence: CASSWDPLTDTQYF. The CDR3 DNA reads TGCGCCAGCAGCTGGGACCCCCTAACAGATACGCAGTATTTT.